The rows below give T cell receptor beta chains drawn from one sample of a study of T-cell reconstitution after alpha-beta-depleted transplantation in children. TCRdb reanalysed the PCR reads using MiXCR and keeps one entry per CDR3 protein. The sample records hundreds of thousands of distinct CDR3 sequences, under 12% being singletons. Sequencing used PBMCs, obtained before TCRalphabeta/CD19-depleted stem cell transplant. These receptors were taken from a child aged 2 to 15 with inherited bone marrow failure, due to receive a stem cell transplant. CDR3s include the opening cysteine and the closing phenylalanine or tryptophan. Size values are once, few and many counts, or a class for expanded clones, and some rows have none.

j_gene	v_gene	abundance	CDR3aa
TRBJ2-5	TRBV4-3	few	CASSQEEGRETQYF
TRBJ1-2	TRBV5-4	few	CASSLGAAIQNYGYTF
TRBJ1-5	TRBV12-3/TRBV12-4	many	CASSPDRLVNQPQHF
TRBJ2-7	TRBV4-3	few	CASSQAPTNYEQYF
TRBJ2-7	TRBV9	many	CASSVEPGLASGQYF
TRBJ1-6	TRBV29-1	many	CSVGQGADSPLHF
TRBJ2-2	TRBV5-1	many	CASSLALATNTGELFF
TRBJ1-4	TRBV20-1	many	CSARVRGRINEKLFF
TRBJ1-1	TRBV7-2	many	CASLMRRDTEAFF
TRBJ1-1	TRBV27	many	CASRTEAFF
TRBJ1-2	TRBV4-3	many	CASGTGANYGYTF
TRBJ2-3	TRBV10-3	few	CAISEWGRDSTDTQYF
TRBJ1-1	TRBV29-1	many	CSVEGGRMNTEAFF
TRBJ2-7	TRBV5-1	many	CASSREDSYEQYF
TRBJ2-2	TRBV7-9	-	CASSFNYGELFF
TRBJ2-5	TRBV6-6	many	CASSYSKETQYF
TRBJ2-1	TRBV20-1	many	CSASGSSSYNEQFF
TRBJ2-7	TRBV3-1	many	CASSQVGLIGEQYF
TRBJ2-7	TRBV18	few	CASSPLHSDLGEQYF
TRBJ2-2	TRBV5-1	many	CASSTLDRANTGELFF
TRBJ1-2	TRBV4-3	many	CASSQDSEPPNYGYTF
TRBJ2-2	TRBV5-5	many	CASSFLSEATGELFF
TRBJ2-1	TRBV12-3/TRBV12-4	few	CASSLGPSYEQFF
TRBJ2-7	TRBV20-1	many	CSAGGASHLSEQYF
TRBJ2-1	TRBV20-1	many	CSAIGVYNEQFF
TRBJ2-7	TRBV7-2	-	CASSLQGMPTYEQYF
TRBJ2-1	TRBV5-5	many	CASSTAGGPYNEQFF
TRBJ2-2	TRBV20-1	many	CSARDPRAFTGELFF
TRBJ2-7	TRBV7-2	-	CASSSPRDLHYEQYF
TRBJ2-2	TRBV20-1	-	CSASARTGELFF
TRBJ2-1	TRBV5-1	few	CASSPREGGGNEQFF
TRBJ2-3	TRBV15	many	CATRYRVSSTDTQYF